This TCR beta chain was found in a study of CD8 T cells in Susac syndrome. Study observations and caveats: The study recognized that its TCR sequencing and HLA analysis covered a relatively small number of individuals.

The diagnostic criteria were recently defined, and patients with Susac syndrome met them for definite or probable disease. The authors negatively isolated CD8+ and CD4+ T cells and FACS-enriched TEMRA cells. As to this clonotype: Its antigen is still unknown.

CDR3 length: 15 amino acids. Germline V CDR1 and CDR2: LNHDA, SQIVND (reference sequence). The V segment lost 5 bases and the J segment 2 bases; nucleotides outside the gene matches: 7. Random hexamers served to reverse transcribe about 0.45 to 1 ug RNA. TCRdb reprocessed the immunoSEQ multiplex PCR reads via MiXCR and lists one record per CDR3 protein. This table holds roughly 190,000 distinct CDR3 sequences, over 75% found once. Sequenced input: CD4+ T cells from PBMCs. This chain links TRBV19 with TRBJ2-7; 9 bases fit TRBD1. The TCR originated in a human donor with Susac syndrome. As DNA, the CDR3 is TGTGCCAGTAGTCCCGACAGGGGGTGGACCTACGAGCAGTACTTC. Amino acid sequence: CASSPDRGWTYEQYF.